This T cell receptor beta chain was captured in a study of blood T cell repertoires in COVID-19. Study-level information: Samples of COVID-19 (acute and convalescent) were obtained from the United States, Italy and Spain. T cells, B-cell-depleted T cells, or PBMCs supplied cDNA or gDNA.

Original handling: Reference gene primer amplification yielded estimated nucleated cell counts. Some clones are missing from TCRdb's copy, which holds only in-frame ones; the method was immunoSEQ multiplex PCR. The V and J calls and clone size were taken over from that table, and D and trimming were inferred from the DNA. This table holds approximately 160,000 clones, approximately 87% found once. Sequencing was carried out using peripheral blood. The clonotype comes from a woman aged 70 to 79 with acute or convalescent COVID-19.

CDR3 region: CASSPSDGRNYGYTF. CDR3 coding DNA: TGTGCCAGCAGCCCTAGTGACGGCCGTAACTATGGCTACACCTTC. The chain links TRBV9 to TRBJ1-2; D remains unclear. Germline V gives CDR1 SGDLS, CDR2 YYNGEE. The CDR3 totals 15 residues. The V end lost 4 bases, the J end lost 1 base, and 14 bases lay between the germline ends.